This T cell receptor beta chain was recorded in a study of cytotoxic CD8 clonotypes in ibrutinib-treated CLL. Across the study: Enrolment comprised over ten relapsed/refractory and approximately 16 treatment-naive patients; roughly 18 were IGHV unmutated.

Germline values: CDR1 SGHVS, CDR2 FNYEAQ. With 1 base removed from V and 0 bases from J, the gap between germline ends came to 7 bases. This CDR3 is 15 amino acids long. Study observations and caveats: T-cell clonality at baseline went above that of age-matched healthy donors and rose and fell with circulating CD8+ T-cell counts.

About 2.2 micrograms of genomic DNA came from cryopreserved PBMCs for TCR beta libraries. Sequencing was designed to attain a depth spanning 1 in 200,000 to 1 in 1 million T cells. TCRdb's table, derived via immunoSEQ multiplex PCR, lists solely in-frame clones and lacks some. The sample carries several thousand clones, roughly 74% recorded once. In regard to this clone: Its antigen remains unidentified.

The sequence was obtained from a human donor with chronic lymphocytic leukemia. The chain combines TRBV7-6 with TRBJ1-3; the D is unclear. Here the sequenced sample was PBMCs, taken before ibrutinib treatment. The CDR3, as DNA: TGTGCCAGCAGCTTAGGCCACCTCTCTGGAAACACCATATATTTT. Translating gives CASSLGHLSGNTIYF.